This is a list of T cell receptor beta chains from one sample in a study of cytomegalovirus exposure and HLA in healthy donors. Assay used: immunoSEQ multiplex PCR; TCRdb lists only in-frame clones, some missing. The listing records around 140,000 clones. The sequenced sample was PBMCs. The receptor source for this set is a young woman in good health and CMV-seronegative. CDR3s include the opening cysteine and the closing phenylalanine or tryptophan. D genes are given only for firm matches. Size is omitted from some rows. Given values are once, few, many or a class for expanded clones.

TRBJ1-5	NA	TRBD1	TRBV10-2	TGCGCCAGCAGGGGACAGGGGGCGGGGGGTCAGCCCCAGCATTTT	CASRGQGAGGQPQHF
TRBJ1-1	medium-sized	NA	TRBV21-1	TGTGCCACCCTCCGGGGGGCCCTGAACACTGAAGCTTTCTTT	CATLRGALNTEAFF
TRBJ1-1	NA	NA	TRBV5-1	TGCGCCAGCAGCCCACGTGGGGGCCCGAACACTGAAGCTTTCTTT	CASSPRGGPNTEAFF
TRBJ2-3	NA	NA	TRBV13	TGTGCCAGCAGCTTAGGCCGCGTAGCCGGCACAGATACGCAGTATTTT	CASSLGRVAGTDTQYF
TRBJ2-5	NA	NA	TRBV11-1	TGTGCCAGCAGCTTGGGCAGTCGTGTGAGTCAAGAGACCCAGTACTTC	CASSLGSRVSQETQYF
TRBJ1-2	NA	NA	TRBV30	TGTGCCTGGATGCTGGGACTGGACCCCCCGGATGGCTACACCTTC	CAWMLGLDPPDGYTF
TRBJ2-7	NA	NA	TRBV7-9	TGTGCCAGCAGCTTATCTGGCAGGGCCGACGAGCAGTACTTC	CASSLSGRADEQYF
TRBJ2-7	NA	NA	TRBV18	TGTGCCAGCTCACCACCGTCCCGTGACGAGCAGTACTTC	CASSPPSRDEQYF
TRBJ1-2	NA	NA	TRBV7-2	TGTGCCAGCAGCTTAGCTGGGGGCCTGGGCACCTTC	CASSLAGGLGTF
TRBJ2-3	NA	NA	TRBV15	TGTGCCACCAGCAAGGGGCTAAGCACAGATACGCAGTATTTT	CATSKGLSTDTQYF
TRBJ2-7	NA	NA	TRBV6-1	TGTGCCAGCAGTCCAGGGTTCTCCAAACACTACGAGCAGTACTTC	CASSPGFSKHYEQYF
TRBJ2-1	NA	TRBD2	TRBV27	TGTGCCAGCAGTCCATTACTAGCGGGAGGGCCAAGGGAGCAGTTCTTC	CASSPLLAGGPREQFF
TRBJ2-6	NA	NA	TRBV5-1	TGCGCCAGCAGCTTGGTGTTTCAGGAGGGAGGCGGGGCCAACGTCCTGACTTTC	CASSLVFQEGGGANVLTF
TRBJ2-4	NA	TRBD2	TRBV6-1	TGTGCCAGCAGTCTAGCGGGCCAAGTAAACATTCAGTACTTC	CASSLAGQVNIQYF
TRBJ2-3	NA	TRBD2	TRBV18	TGTGCCAGCTCGTATAACCTAGCGGGGGCTAGCACAGATACGCAGTATTTT	CASSYNLAGASTDTQYF
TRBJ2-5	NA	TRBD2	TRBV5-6	TGTGCCAGCAGCTTGGATCTGTCGGTAGCGGGAGGCCCTCAAGAGACCCAGTACTTC	CASSLDLSVAGGPQETQYF
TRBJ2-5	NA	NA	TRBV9	TGTGCCAGCAGCGTAGCGGGAGCGGAGACCCAGTACTTC	CASSVAGAETQYF
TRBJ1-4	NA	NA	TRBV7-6	TGTGCCAGCAGCTTCGGGGGGGATAATGAAAAACTGTTTTTT	CASSFGGDNEKLFF
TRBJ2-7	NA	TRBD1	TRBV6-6	TGTGCCAGCAGTCCGGGACAGCGACGCTACGAGCAGTACTTC	CASSPGQRRYEQYF
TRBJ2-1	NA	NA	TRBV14	TGTGCCAGCAGCCAGTGGCTAGTGGAGCACAATGAGCAGTTCTTC	CASSQWLVEHNEQFF
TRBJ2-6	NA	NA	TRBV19	TGTGCCAGTAGTATGGGAGCTGGGGCCAACGTCCTGACTTTC	CASSMGAGANVLTF
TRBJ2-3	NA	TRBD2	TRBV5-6	TGTGCCAGCAGCTCAGGACTAGCGGGACGGATCGGAGATACGCAGTATTTT	CASSSGLAGRIGDTQYF
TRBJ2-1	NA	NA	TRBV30	TGTGCCTGGAGTAGGCGTGGTAGCGGCGAGCAGTTCTTC	CAWSRRGSGEQFF
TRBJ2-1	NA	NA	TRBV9	TGCTCGCGGCGGATTCACTACAATGAGCAGTTCTTC	CSRRIHYNEQFF
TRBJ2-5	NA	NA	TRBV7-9	TGTGCCAGCAGCCCAGGGCTTGGAGCACAAGAGACCCAGTACTTC	CASSPGLGAQETQYF
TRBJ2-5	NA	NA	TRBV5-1	TGCGCCAGCAGAGGAGCCAGCGGGACATTGGAGACCCAGTACTTC	CASRGASGTLETQYF
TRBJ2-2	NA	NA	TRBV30	TGTGCCTGGAGTAAGGGGATTAACACCGGGGAGCTGTTTTTT	CAWSKGINTGELFF
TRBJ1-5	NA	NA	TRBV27	TGTGCCAGCAGTTGGAGTGTCAATCAGCCCCAGCATTTT	CASSWSVNQPQHF
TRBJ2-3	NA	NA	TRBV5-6	TGTGCCAGCACCGGAATCGTGCGGGGCACAGATACGCAGTATTTT	CASTGIVRGTDTQYF
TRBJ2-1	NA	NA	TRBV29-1	TGCAGCGTTGAAGGAGGCCGGAGCTCCTACAATGAGCAGTTCTTC	CSVEGGRSSYNEQFF
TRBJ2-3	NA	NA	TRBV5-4	TGTGCCAGCAGCTTGGGTAGCGGTCCGCAGTATTTT	CASSLGSGPQYF
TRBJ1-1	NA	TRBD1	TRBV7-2	TGTGCCAGCAGCTTAACAGGGGGGGGAAGGACTGAAGCTTTCTTT	CASSLTGGGRTEAFF
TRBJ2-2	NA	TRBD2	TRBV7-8	TGTGCCAGCAGCTTATTTGGGACTAGCGGGACGAACACCGGGGAGCTGTTTTTT	CASSLFGTSGTNTGELFF
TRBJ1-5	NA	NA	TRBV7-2	TGTGCCAGCAGCTTACGACAGGGCAATCAGCCCCAGCATTTT	CASSLRQGNQPQHF
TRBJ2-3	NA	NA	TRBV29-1	TGCAGCGATAAAAGTACCGCGTCTAGCACAGATACGCAGTATTTT	CSDKSTASSTDTQYF
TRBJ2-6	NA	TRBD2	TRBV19	TGTGCCAGTAGTAAGCGGGACTCTGGGGCCAACGTCCTGACTTTC	CASSKRDSGANVLTF
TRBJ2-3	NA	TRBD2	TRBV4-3	TGCGCCAGCAGCCAAGGTTGGCGGGGGGGGAACACAGATACGCAGTATTTT	CASSQGWRGGNTDTQYF
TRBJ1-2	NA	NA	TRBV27	TGTGCCAGCAGTTACGCGACTAACTTGGGGCAGGGGAGAGGCTACACCTTC	CASSYATNLGQGRGYTF
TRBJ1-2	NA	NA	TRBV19	TGTGCCAGTAGTATAGTTGAAGGAGGCAACTATGGCTACACCTTC	CASSIVEGGNYGYTF
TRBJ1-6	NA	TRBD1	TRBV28	TGTGCCAGCAGCTCCCCGTTGGGGGACAGCTCCTATAATTCACCCCTCCACTTT	CASSSPLGDSSYNSPLHF
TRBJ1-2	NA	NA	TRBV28	TGTGCCAGCAGTTTCGGGGGGGCGGGTTATGGCTACACCTTC	CASSFGGAGYGYTF
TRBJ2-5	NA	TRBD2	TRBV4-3	TGCGCCAGCAGCCAAAAACTAGCGGGAGCTACCCGATGGGAGACCCAGTACTTC	CASSQKLAGATRWETQYF